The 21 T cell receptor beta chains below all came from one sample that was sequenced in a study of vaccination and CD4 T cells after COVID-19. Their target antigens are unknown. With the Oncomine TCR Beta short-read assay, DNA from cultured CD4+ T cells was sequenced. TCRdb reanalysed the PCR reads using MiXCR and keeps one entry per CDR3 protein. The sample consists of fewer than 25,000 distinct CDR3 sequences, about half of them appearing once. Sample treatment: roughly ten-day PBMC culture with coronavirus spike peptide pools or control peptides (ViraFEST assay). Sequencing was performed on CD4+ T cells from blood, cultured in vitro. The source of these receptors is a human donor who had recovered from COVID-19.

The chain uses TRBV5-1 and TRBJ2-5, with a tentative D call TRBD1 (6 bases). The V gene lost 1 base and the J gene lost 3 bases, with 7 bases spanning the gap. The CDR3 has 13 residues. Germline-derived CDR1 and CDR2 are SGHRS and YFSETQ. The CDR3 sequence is CASSLTGKETQYF. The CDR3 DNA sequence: TGCGCCAGCAGCTTGACAGGGAAAGAGACCCAGTACTTC.

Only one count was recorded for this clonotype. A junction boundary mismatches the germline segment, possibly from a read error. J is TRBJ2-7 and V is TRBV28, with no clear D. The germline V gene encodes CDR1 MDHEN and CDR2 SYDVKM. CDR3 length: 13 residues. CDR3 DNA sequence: TGTGCTAGCAGTTTGCAGGAATCCTACGAGCAGTACTTC. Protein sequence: CASSLQESYEQYF.

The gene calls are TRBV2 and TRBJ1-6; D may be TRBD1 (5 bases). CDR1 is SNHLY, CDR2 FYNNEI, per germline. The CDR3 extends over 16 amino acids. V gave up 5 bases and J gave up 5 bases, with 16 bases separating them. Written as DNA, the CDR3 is TGTGCCAGCAGTCTTGAAGGGGCCCTTAATAATTCACCCCTCCACTTT. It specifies CASSLEGALNNSPLHF. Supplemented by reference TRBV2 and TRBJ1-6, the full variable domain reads EPEVTQTPSHQVTQMGQEVILRCVPISNHLYFYWYRQILGQKVEFLVSFYNNEISEKSEIFDDQFSVERPDGSNFTLKIRSTKLEDSAMYFCASSLEGALNNSPLHFGNGTRLTVT.

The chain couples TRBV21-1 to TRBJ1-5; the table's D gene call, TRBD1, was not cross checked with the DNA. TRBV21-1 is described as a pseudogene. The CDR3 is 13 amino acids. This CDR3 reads CASSKQGHQPQHF. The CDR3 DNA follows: TGTGCCAGCAGCAAGCAGGGACATCAGCCCCAGCATTTT.

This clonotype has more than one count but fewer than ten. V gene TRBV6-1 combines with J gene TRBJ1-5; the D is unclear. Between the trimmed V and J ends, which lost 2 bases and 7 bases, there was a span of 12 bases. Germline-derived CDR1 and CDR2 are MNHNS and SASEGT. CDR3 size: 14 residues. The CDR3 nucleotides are TGTGCCAGCAGTGAATTGGCAGCCACCCAGCCCCAGCATTTT. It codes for CASSELAATQPQHF.

Here the CDR3 DNA reads TGTGCCAGTAGTACCAGGGATTTAAGCCGACCTCCGGGTACGCAGTATTTT. This translates into CASSTRDLSRPPGTQYF. The chain combines TRBV19 with TRBJ2-3; maybe TRBD1 (5 bases). The germline V and J ends were trimmed by 4 bases and 8 bases, with 25 bases remaining between them. Looked up from germline, CDR1 is LNHDA and CDR2 is SQIVND (reference sequence). The CDR3 spans 17 residues.

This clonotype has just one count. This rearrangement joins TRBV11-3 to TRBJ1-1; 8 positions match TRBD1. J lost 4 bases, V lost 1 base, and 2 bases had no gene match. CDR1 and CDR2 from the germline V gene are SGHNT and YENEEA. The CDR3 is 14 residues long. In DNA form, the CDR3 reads TGTGCCAGCAGCTTAGGGACAGGGAGCACTGAAGCTTTCTTT. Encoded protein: CASSLGTGSTEAFF.

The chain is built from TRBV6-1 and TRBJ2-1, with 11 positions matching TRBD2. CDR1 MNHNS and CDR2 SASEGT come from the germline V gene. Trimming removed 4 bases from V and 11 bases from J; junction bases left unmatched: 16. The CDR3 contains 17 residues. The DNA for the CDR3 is TGTGCCAGCAGTGCCGTCCCAGGAACTAGCGGGAGAACCAAGCAGTTCTTC. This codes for CASSAVPGTSGRTKQFF.

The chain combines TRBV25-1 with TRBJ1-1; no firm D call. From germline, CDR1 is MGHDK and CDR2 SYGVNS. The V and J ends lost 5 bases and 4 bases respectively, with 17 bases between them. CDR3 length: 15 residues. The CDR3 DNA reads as TGTGCCAGCAGTACTTGGTCAGGTGTCGGCACTGAAGCTTTCTTT. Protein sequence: CASSTWSGVGTEAFF. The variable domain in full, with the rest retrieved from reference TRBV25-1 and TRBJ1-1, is EADIYQTPRYLVIGTGKKITLECSQTMGHDKMYWYQQDPGMELHLIHYSYGVNSTEKGDLSSESTVSRIRTEHFPLTLESARPSHTSQYLCASSTWSGVGTEAFFGQGTRLTVV.

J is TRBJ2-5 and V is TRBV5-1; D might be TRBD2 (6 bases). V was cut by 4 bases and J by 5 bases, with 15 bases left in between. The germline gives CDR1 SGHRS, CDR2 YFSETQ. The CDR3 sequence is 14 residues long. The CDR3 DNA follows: TGCGCCAGCAGCCTCGGACCGGGAGAGGAGACCCAGTACTTC. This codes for CASSLGPGEETQYF.

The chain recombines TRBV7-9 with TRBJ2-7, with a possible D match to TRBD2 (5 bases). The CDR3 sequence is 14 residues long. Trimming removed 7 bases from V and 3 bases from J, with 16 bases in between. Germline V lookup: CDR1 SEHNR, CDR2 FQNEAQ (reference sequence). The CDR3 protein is CASTRADVNYEQYF. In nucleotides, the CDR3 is TGTGCCAGCACGCGGGCAGACGTTAACTACGAGCAGTACTTC.

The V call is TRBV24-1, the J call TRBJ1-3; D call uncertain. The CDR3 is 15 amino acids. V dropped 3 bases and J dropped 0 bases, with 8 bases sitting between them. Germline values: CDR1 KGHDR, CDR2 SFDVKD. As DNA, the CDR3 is TGTGCCACCAGTGATCCGGGAAGCTCTGGAAACACCATATATTTT. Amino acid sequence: CATSDPGSSGNTIYF.

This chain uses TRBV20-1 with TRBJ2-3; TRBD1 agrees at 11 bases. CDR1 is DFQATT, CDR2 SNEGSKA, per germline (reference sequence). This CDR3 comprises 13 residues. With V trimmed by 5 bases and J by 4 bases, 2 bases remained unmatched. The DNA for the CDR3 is TGCAGTGCTCGGACAGGGGGCCCAGATACGCAGTATTTT. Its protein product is CSARTGGPDTQYF.

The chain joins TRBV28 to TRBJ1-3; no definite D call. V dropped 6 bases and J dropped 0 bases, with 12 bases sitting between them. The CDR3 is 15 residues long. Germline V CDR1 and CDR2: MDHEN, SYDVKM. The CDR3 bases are TGTGCCAGCAGCCAACAGAGGAGCTCTGGAAACACCATATATTTT. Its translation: CASSQQRSSGNTIYF.

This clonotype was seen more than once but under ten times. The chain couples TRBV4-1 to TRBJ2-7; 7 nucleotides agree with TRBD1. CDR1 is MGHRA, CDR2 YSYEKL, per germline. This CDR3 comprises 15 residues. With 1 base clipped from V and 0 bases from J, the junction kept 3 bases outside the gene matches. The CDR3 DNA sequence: TGCGCCAGCAGCCAAGTACAGGGGAGCTCCTACGAGCAGTACTTC. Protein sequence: CASSQVQGSSYEQYF.

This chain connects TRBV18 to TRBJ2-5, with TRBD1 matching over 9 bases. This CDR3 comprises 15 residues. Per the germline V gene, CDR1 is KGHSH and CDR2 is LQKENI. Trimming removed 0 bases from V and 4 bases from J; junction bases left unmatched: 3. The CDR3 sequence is CASSPPRTGAETQYF. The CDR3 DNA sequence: TGTGCCAGCTCACCACCGAGGACAGGGGCAGAGACCCAGTACTTC.

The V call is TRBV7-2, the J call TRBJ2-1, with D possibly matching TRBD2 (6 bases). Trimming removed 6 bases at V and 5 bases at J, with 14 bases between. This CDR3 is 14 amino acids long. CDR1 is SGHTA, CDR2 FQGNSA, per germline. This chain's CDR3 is CASSVRRVHNEQFF. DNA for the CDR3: TGTGCCAGCAGTGTAAGGAGGGTTCACAATGAGCAGTTCTTC.

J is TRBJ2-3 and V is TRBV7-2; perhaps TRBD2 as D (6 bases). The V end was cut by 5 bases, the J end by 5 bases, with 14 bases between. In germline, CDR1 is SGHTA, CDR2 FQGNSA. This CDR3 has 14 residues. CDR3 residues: CASSPGGIVDTQYF. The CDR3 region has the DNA TGTGCCAGCAGCCCCGGGGGTATAGTAGATACGCAGTATTTT.

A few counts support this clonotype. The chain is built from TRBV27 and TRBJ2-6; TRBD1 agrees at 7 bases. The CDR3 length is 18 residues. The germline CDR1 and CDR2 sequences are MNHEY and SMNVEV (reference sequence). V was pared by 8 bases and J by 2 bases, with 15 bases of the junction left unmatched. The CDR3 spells CASLPRPLTGAGANVLTF. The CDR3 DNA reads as TGTGCCAGCCTTCCCCGCCCTCTCACAGGGGCTGGGGCCAACGTCCTGACTTTC.

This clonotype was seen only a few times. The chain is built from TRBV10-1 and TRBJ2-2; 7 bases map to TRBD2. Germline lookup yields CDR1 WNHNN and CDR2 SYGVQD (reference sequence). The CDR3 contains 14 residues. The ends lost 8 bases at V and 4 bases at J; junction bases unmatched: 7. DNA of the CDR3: TGCGCCAGCGGTACCGGGACTACCACCGGGGAGCTGTTTTTT. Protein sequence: CASGTGTTTGELFF.

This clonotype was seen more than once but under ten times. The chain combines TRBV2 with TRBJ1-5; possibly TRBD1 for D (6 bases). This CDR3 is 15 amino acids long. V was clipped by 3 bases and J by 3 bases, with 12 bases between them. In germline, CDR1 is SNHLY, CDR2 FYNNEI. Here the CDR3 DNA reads TGTGCCAGCAGTGACAGGGGCGCTAACAATCAGCCCCAGCATTTT. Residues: CASSDRGANNQPQHF.